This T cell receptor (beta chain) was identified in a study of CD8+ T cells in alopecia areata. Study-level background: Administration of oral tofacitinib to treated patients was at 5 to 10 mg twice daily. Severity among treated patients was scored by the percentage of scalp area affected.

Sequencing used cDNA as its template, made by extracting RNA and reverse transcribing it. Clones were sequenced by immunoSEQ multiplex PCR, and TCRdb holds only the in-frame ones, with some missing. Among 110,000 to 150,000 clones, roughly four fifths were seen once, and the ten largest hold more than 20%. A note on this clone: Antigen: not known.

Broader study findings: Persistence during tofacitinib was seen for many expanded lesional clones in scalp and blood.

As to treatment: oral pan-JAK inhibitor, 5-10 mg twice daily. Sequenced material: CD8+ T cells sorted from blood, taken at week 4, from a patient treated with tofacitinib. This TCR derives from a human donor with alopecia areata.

CDR3 bases: TGCGCCAGCAGCCAAAACCTCGGGTTTACCGGGGAGCTGTTTTTT. It codes for CASSQNLGFTGELFF. The chain employs TRBV4-1 and TRBJ2-2; D is uncertain. The germline gives CDR1 MGHRA, CDR2 YSYEKL. Trimming removed 2 bases from V and 5 bases from J, with 12 bases in between. The CDR3 has 15 amino acids.